Below, 24 T cell receptor beta chains from the same sample are listed, as sequenced in a study of blood T cell repertoires in COVID-19. The repertoire was sequenced with immunoSEQ multiplex PCR; TCRdb's copy has only in-frame clones and lacks some. This table holds roughly 240,000 clones, around 88% found once. The sequencing input was peripheral blood. The receptors here all came from an elderly woman with COVID-19, enrolled during active disease.

This clone has just one count. The V call is TRBV2, the J call TRBJ1-2, with a weak D call TRBD1 (5 bases). Germline V gene lookup returns CDR1 SNHLY and CDR2 FYNNEI. This CDR3 is 14 amino acids long. Trimming shortened V by 4 bases and J by 2 bases, and 11 bases separated the two germline ends. The chain's CDR3 is CASSVQQANYGYTF. In DNA, the CDR3 is TGTGCCAGCAGTGTCCAACAGGCGAACTATGGCTACACCTTC.

This sequence joins TRBV4-1 and TRBJ1-4; 9 positions agree with TRBD1. V was pared by 0 bases and J by 10 bases, with 3 bases of the junction left unmatched. The CDR3 has 14 amino acids. Germline V gives CDR1 MGHRA, CDR2 YSYEKL. CDR3 sequence reads: CASSQEQGAGKLFF. The CDR3 nucleotides are TGCGCCAGCAGCCAAGAACAGGGGGCGGGAAAACTGTTTTTT.

This clone appeared a few times. The same CDR3 can be traced to other DNA sequences in this sample. This sequence joins TRBV18 and TRBJ1-2; TRBD1 is a possible D gene (5 bases). V was cut by 3 bases and J by 2 bases, with 7 bases left in between. The germline V gene has CDR1 KGHSH and CDR2 LQKENI. The CDR3 spans 13 residues. The CDR3 spells CASSPTENYGYTF. CDR3 bases: TGTGCCAGCTCACCGACAGAAAACTATGGCTACACCTTC.

This rearrangement joins TRBV14 to TRBJ1-2; 12 nucleotides align to TRBD1. The CDR3 sequence is 15 residues long. The germline V gene encodes CDR1 SGHDN and CDR2 FVKESK. J was trimmed by 3 bases and V by 5 bases; bases with no gene match: 4. The CDR3 reads CASSSGTGGYYGYTF. CDR3 in DNA: TGTGCCAGCAGCTCCGGGACAGGGGGCTACTATGGCTACACCTTC.

The CDR3 sequence is CATATSGGTDTQYF. The CDR3 bases are TGCGCCACCGCGACTAGCGGGGGCACAGATACGCAGTATTTT. The genes are TRBV10-1 and TRBJ2-3; 11 bases map to TRBD2. The ends lost 10 bases at V and 1 base at J; junction bases unmatched: 4. Germline V lookup: CDR1 WNHNN, CDR2 SYGVQD (reference sequence). CDR3 length: 14 amino acids.

The chain employs TRBV5-6 and TRBJ2-7; TRBD1 agrees at 12 bases. The ends lost 4 bases at V and 7 bases at J; junction bases unmatched: 9. CDR3 size: 15 residues. Germline V gene data show CDR1 as SGHDT and CDR2 as YYEEEE. The CDR3 sequence is CASSRRGTGGGEQYV. As DNA, the CDR3 is TGTGCCAGCAGCCGGAGGGGGACAGGGGGCGGAGAGCAGTACGTC.

The genes are TRBV6-5 and TRBJ1-1; D might be TRBD1 (6 bases). V gave up 4 bases and J gave up 1 base, with 16 bases separating them. The CDR3 consists of 16 residues. The germline CDR1 and CDR2 sequences are MNHEY and SVGAGI. The CDR3 DNA sequence: TGTGCCAGCAGTTCCGGACAGATTAGATCGAACACTGAAGCTTTCTTT. Its translation: CASSSGQIRSNTEAFF.

J is TRBJ2-7 and V is TRBV28, with D tentatively TRBD1 (6 bases). CDR1 and CDR2 (germline): MDHEN, SYDVKM. This CDR3 is 13 amino acids long. V was clipped by 8 bases and J by 3 bases, with 14 bases between them. CDR3 residues: CASLKDSFYEQYF. The CDR3 DNA sequence: TGTGCCAGCTTGAAGGACAGCTTCTACGAGCAGTACTTC.

V gene TRBV6-5 combines with J gene TRBJ2-1; 13 nucleotides match TRBD2. V dropped 6 bases and J dropped 10; count of bases not matched to a gene: 6. The CDR3 loop spans 14 amino acids. Germline values: CDR1 MNHEY, CDR2 SVGAGI. As DNA, the CDR3 is TGTGCCAGCAGGGGGACTAGCGGGGTCGGGGAGCAGTTCTTC. This encodes CASRGTSGVGEQFF.

The J gene is TRBJ2-7, the V gene TRBV27; 10 bases line up with TRBD2. The CDR3 consists of 14 residues. V was clipped by 5 bases and J by 11 bases; unmatched bases: 12. Germline loops: CDR1 MNHEY, CDR2 SMNVEV (reference sequence). CDR3 sequence (DNA): TGTGCCAGCAGTCCGAGCGGGGGGGCCGTGATCAAGTACTTC. Protein product: CASSPSGGAVIKYF.

In nucleotides, the CDR3 is TGTGCCAGCAGTTTTCAGAATGATTTGGATACGCAGTATTTT. This codes for CASSFQNDLDTQYF. This chain links TRBV28 with TRBJ2-3; D is uncertain. The V end was cut by 3 bases, the J end by 6 bases, with 13 bases between. This CDR3 is 14 amino acids long. CDR1 and CDR2 (germline): MDHEN, SYDVKM.

The chain couples TRBV15 to TRBJ1-1, with D possibly matching TRBD1 (5 bases). Germline-derived CDR1 and CDR2 are LNHNV and YYDKDF (reference sequence). V dropped 5 bases and J dropped 5 bases, with 18 bases sitting between them. CDR3 length equals 15 residues. The CDR3 bases are TGTGCCACCAGCTCCATGTGGGGGGGAGGGACTGAAGCTTTCTTT. Protein: CATSSMWGGGTEAFF.

The genes are TRBV3-1 (or the pseudogene TRBV3-2) and TRBJ2-3; 11 bases fit TRBD2. The J segment lost 3 bases and the V segment lost 7 bases, leaving 6 bases of the junction unmatched. Germline-derived CDR1 and CDR2 are LGHDT and YNNKEL (reference sequence). The CDR3 spans 15 residues. This CDR3 reads CASTPTSGGTDTQYF. CDR3 DNA: TGTGCCAGCACTCCAACTAGCGGGGGAACAGATACGCAGTATTTT.

The V gene is TRBV6-4, the J gene TRBJ1-1, with D possibly matching TRBD1 (5 bases). The V end was cut by 6 bases, the J end by 4 bases, with 12 bases between. The germline V gene has CDR1 MRHNA and CDR2 SNTAGT. This CDR3 is built from 13 residues. This chain's CDR3 is CASSRVRSTEAFF. The DNA of the CDR3 is TGTGCCAGCAGCAGGGTAAGGAGCACTGAAGCTTTCTTT.

The genes are TRBV5-5 and TRBJ1-3; 9 bases match TRBD1. The germline gives CDR1 SGHKS, CDR2 YYEKEE (reference sequence). The CDR3 has 17 amino acids. The V segment lost 1 base and the J segment 2 bases; nucleotides outside the gene matches: 7. The CDR3 protein is CASSLREDRGAGNTIYF. CDR3 coding DNA: TGTGCCAGCAGCTTGAGGGAGGACAGGGGAGCTGGAAACACCATATATTTT.

The chain links TRBV19 to TRBJ1-1; 9 positions match TRBD1. The CDR3 spans 16 residues. Per germline, CDR1 LNHDA and CDR2 SQIVND (reference sequence). V lost 1 base, J lost 4 bases, and 7 bases stayed unmatched. DNA of the CDR3: TGTGCCAGTAGTATAGGTGGGACAGGGCGTACCACTGAAGCTTTCTTT. Encoded protein: CASSIGGTGRTTEAFF.

The chain joins TRBV3-1 (or the pseudogene TRBV3-2) to TRBJ2-6, with 13 bases matching TRBD2. The CDR3 runs 21 residues. Germline trimming cut 2 bases from V and 1 base from J; bases unmatched to any gene: 11. Germline V gives CDR1 LGHDT, CDR2 YNNKEL (reference sequence). CDR3 sequence reads: CASSQHLQGTSGESGANVLTF. In nucleotides, the CDR3 is TGTGCCAGCAGCCAACATTTGCAGGGGACTAGCGGGGAATCTGGGGCCAACGTCCTGACTTTC.

This rearrangement joins TRBV27 to TRBJ2-7, with TRBD1 identical over 7 bases. V lost 0 bases, J lost 2 bases, and 4 bases stayed unmatched. Germline CDR1 and CDR2: MNHEY and SMNVEV (reference sequence). The length of the CDR3 is 15 residues. CDR3 sequence (DNA): TGTGCCAGCAGTTTATCGTGGGACAGAACCTACGAGCAGTACTTC. It translates to CASSLSWDRTYEQYF.

The chain joins TRBV30 to TRBJ1-2, with a possible D match to TRBD1 (5 bases). In germline, CDR1 is GTSNPN, CDR2 SVGIG (reference sequence). Trimming pared 7 bases from V and 4 bases from J, leaving 19 bases between. This CDR3 is built from 14 residues. This chain's CDR3 is CASTPQAVSYGYTF. The CDR3 DNA reads as TGTGCCTCCACCCCACAGGCCGTCTCCTATGGCTACACCTTC.

The rearrangement uses TRBV19 and TRBJ1-4, with D uncertain. The V end lost 6 bases, the J end lost 0 bases, and 8 bases lay between the germline ends. The germline gives CDR1 LNHDA, CDR2 SQIVND (reference sequence). This CDR3 spans 14 amino acids. CDR3 sequence (DNA): TGTGCCAGTAGCCAGGAAACAACTAATGAAAAACTGTTTTTT. Its protein is CASSQETTNEKLFF.

The rearrangement joins TRBV2 to TRBJ1-5, with 7 bases fitting TRBD1. The CDR3 spans 15 residues. CDR1 and CDR2 (germline): SNHLY, FYNNEI. J gave up 2 bases and V 5 bases, and 6 bases lay outside the gene matches. This CDR3 is CASSSNRGGNQPQHF. CDR3 sequence (DNA): TGTGCCAGCAGTTCTAACAGGGGTGGCAATCAGCCCCAGCATTTT.

The J gene is TRBJ2-1, the V gene TRBV10-3; perhaps TRBD2 as D (5 bases). Between the trimmed V and J ends, which lost 7 bases and 4 bases, there was a span of 11 bases. Germline-derived CDR1 and CDR2 are ENHRY and SYGVKD. This CDR3 is built from 13 residues. For the CDR3, the DNA is TGTGCCATCAATCGGGATCAGTACAATGAGCAGTTCTTC. Its protein is CAINRDQYNEQFF.

This clone was observed a handful of times. This chain links TRBV9 with TRBJ1-1; possible D gene TRBD1, 5 bases. With 3 bases removed from V and 1 base from J, the gap between germline ends came to 10 bases. Looked up from germline, CDR1 is SGDLS and CDR2 is YYNGEE. CDR3 length equals 14 residues. This chain's CDR3 is CASSAGLANTEAFF. CDR3 DNA sequence: TGTGCCAGCAGCGCGGGACTGGCGAACACTGAAGCTTTCTTT.

The rearrangement uses TRBV19 and TRBJ1-1; TRBD1 matches at 10 bases. The CDR3 sequence is 16 residues long. J lost 1 base, V lost 5 bases, and 7 bases had no gene match. Germline CDR1 is LNHDA and CDR2 is SQIVND (reference sequence). CDR3 in DNA: TGTGCCAGTAGTCCAGGGACAGGGGAAGAGAACACTGAAGCTTTCTTT. Amino acids: CASSPGTGEENTEAFF.